This record covers a single T cell receptor (beta chain). Only CD45RO-negative cells positively selected for CCR7 counted as naive CD8 cells, so terminally differentiated effector memory CD45RA+ cells were excluded. This sample stems from a study of shared clonotypes between healthy human individuals. Using immunoSEQ multiplex PCR, the repertoire was profiled, and TCRdb retains in-frame clones only, with some absent. The sample has about 2 million clones, approximately 94% seen once; the top ten hold around 1.1%. The source material was naive CD8+ T cells sorted from blood. The source of this sequence is a young man in good health.

The CDR3 nucleotides read TGTGCCAGCAGCCAAGTTTTCAGGGGTGGCTACACCTTC. It codes for CASSQVFRGGYTF. The chain has TRBV14 and TRBJ1-2, with D maybe TRBD1 (6 bases). The CDR3 sequence is 13 residues long. In germline, CDR1 is SGHDN, CDR2 FVKESK. V lost 1 base and J 7 bases, leaving 10 bases between the germline ends.